The present TCR beta chain was sequenced within a study of control samples from healthy donors and cancer patients. The ends lost 6 bases at V and 0 bases at J; junction bases unmatched: 11. Germline V lookup: CDR1 LNHDA, CDR2 SQIVND (reference sequence). The CDR3 is 17 amino acids. TCRdb keeps only in-frame clones here, not all; method: immunoSEQ multiplex PCR. The repertoire holds hundreds of thousands of clones, with about 93% as singletons. The sequenced sample consisted of PBMCs. The chain is built from TRBV19 and TRBJ1-3; 7 nucleotides align to TRBD1. The TCR originated in a man aged 35-49 years with head and neck cancer. The CDR3, as DNA: TGTGCCAGTAGCAGGGCGGACAGGAGAATCTCTGGAAACACCATATATTTT. It is translated as CASSRADRRISGNTIYF.